Reported below is one TCR beta chain. The antigen remains unidentified. One junction end does not reproduce the germline sequence, and a read error may be involved. The data were taken from a study of tumor-infiltrating lymphocytes in primary liver carcinoma. Study in general: Ranging in age from 30 to 69 years, the patients were men and women. Samples yielded about 3.65 to 8 million productive TCRbeta reads, similar across tissue types.

The template, approximately 500 ng total RNA, yielded TCR beta cDNA made with a constant-region primer. What produced the TCR beta libraries was three nested multiplex PCR rounds using slightly modified ARM-PCR. For roughly 11 cycles apiece, the opening two PCR rounds ran with TRBV1-TRBV30 forward primers and a C-beta reverse primer. TCRdb fed the multiplex PCR reads into MiXCR, producing one record per CDR3 protein. The sample holds tens of thousands of distinct CDR3 sequences, around 80% seen once. Study results and limitations: Significantly greater top-250-clone fractions characterized tumors relative to blood (p = 0.039). Tumor-adjacent and tumor-blood pairs shared a smaller degree of overlap than tumor region pairs.

Germline assignment: CDR1 SQVTM and CDR2 ANQGSEA. This CDR3 region has 17 residues. Extraction of RNA together with DNA used 20-30 mg of unsorted bulk tissue. Source material: tumor-adjacent normal liver tissue. This TCR came from a middle-aged man with primary liver carcinoma and hepatitis B virus infection. The chain joins TRBV29-1 to TRBJ2-6; the D gene is possibly TRBD1 (5 bases). The CDR3 coding sequence is TGCAGCGTTGAAGACACCTCGCAGAATACTGGGGCCAACGTCATGATTTTC. Its protein is CSVEDTSQNTGANVMIF.